This T cell receptor beta chain was found in a study of shared clonotypes between healthy human individuals (dated by TCRdb to between 2020 and 2021). About the study as a whole: The cohort comprised two women and a few men aged 18 to 49 years. For each donor, CD4 naive and CD4 memory were each run on three plates, CD8 naive on two plates, and CD8 memory on one plate. Blood TCR repertoires of about five healthy adults were deeply sequenced to estimate repertoire size and the extent of clonotype sharing between individuals. To increase sequencing depth and limit assay-specific biases, different laboratories used diverse techniques to prepare libraries and sequence TCR repertoires. Between about 0.94 and 10 billion PBMCs per donor were obtained by leukapheresis.

On this clone: Its antigen has not been determined. Within one base of it there is no much larger clone, and no base qualities were kept.

The donors were healthy, HIV-negative adults with no recently reported acute infections or vaccinations. Every donor was a Caucasian adult living in Nashville, Tennessee, USA. CD4+ T cells were enriched by magnetic negative selection, after which naive cells were positively selected on CD45RA and the negative fraction was taken as the memory subset. After blood collection by leukapheresis, PBMCs were isolated using Ficoll-Histopaque density gradient centrifugation and then cryopreserved in the vapor phase of liquid nitrogen. Analytical flow cytometry was used to check the purity and quantity of every magnetically sorted T cell population. Each sorted fraction had its genomic DNA isolated and then quantified by UV absorbance on a Nanodrop 2000c. The germline V gene specifies SNHLY as CDR1 and FYNNEI as CDR2. Trimming leaves V shorter by 6 bases and J shorter by 6 bases, with the junction holding 3 bases beyond the gene matches. From cysteine to phenylalanine, the CDR3 is 13 amino acids long. This entry keeps only the CDR3 DNA: 39 bases, framed from base 1.

TCR CDR3 regions were amplified from genomic DNA by multiplex PCR using the deep immunoSEQ assay. Extracted genomic DNA from each cell subset was spread evenly across all wells of several immunoSEQ 96-well plates, with each plate serving as a replicate. Each replicate PCR for sorted subsets received about 0.2 ug genomic DNA, equal to 30,000 or so T cell genomes. The purified libraries were quantified using a Qubit 3.0 fluorometer, sized with a Bioanalyzer 2100, and then quantified again using the KAPA Library Quantification kit. Every immunoSEQ 96-well plate was sequenced on a separate single-read 150-cycle Illumina NextSeq 550 flow cell. In the paper's pipeline: Because the immunoSEQ output held only junctional sequences and lacked quality scores, the filtering could not match the filtering applied to full-length reads. To assign V/J genes and CDR3, sequences were annotated against IMGT germline references using PyIR, a Python wrapper for IgBLAST v1.9. Reads were filtered out if the reads had weak V/J assignments (E-value above 1e-6), no CDR3, stop codons, out-of-frame junctions, or ambiguous translated residues. A V3J clonotype was defined by an identical inferred V gene, J gene, and CDR3 amino acid sequence. To compute the percentage overlap between repertoires, the number of shared unique clonotypes was divided by the size of the smaller repertoire. RTK rarefaction, the Chao1 estimator, and Recon v2.1 estimates of unobserved clonotypes were used to assess repertoire richness. For all TCRbeta clonotypes obtained by the gDNA method from four donors, generation probabilities were computed with OLGA. Sourced from immuneACCESS, this table was stored by TCRdb with only in-frame sequences that have V and J called. A share of the clones is absent; for the studies checked, an unresolved V gene accounts for under half, and the remainder has no known explanation. V, J and clone size are taken as reported in that table, and D and trimming were inferred from the DNA itself. The sample includes 950,000 to 1,300,000 clones, with 75% observed a single time. Over 1.3% of the sample is in the top ten clones.

Summary of the overall study and its limitations: Only blood was sampled, and tissue TCR repertoires likely differ from those in blood. The genetic and exposure-history diversity represented was limited by the small number of donors. Based on pairwise subsampling, the degree of clonotype sharing among donors was expected to be affected by sequencing depth. Naive subsets generally had larger estimated clonotype richness than memory subsets did. Rarefaction of sorted-subset datasets indicated incomplete sequencing despite the large sequencing depth. Compared with non-shared clonotypes, clonotypes shared by all four sorted-subset donors had higher generation probabilities. When a few donors were compared, the shared fraction of clonotypes was around 5% for naive CD4, roughly 3.3% for naive CD8, 2% to 2.5% for memory CD4, and less than 0.5% for memory CD8.

Sequenced material: memory CD4+ T cells sorted from blood. The sample's cell subset or site, from its label and the paper: CD45RA-negative fraction. The TCR was taken from a man aged 18 to 35 in good health. The chain was built from TRBV2 and TRBJ1-5; TRBD1 aligns with 9 central bases. For the CDR3, the sequence is CASRLQGAQPQHF. The DNA sequence is as follows: TGTGCCAGCAGATTACAGGGGGCTCAGCCCCAGCATTTT.